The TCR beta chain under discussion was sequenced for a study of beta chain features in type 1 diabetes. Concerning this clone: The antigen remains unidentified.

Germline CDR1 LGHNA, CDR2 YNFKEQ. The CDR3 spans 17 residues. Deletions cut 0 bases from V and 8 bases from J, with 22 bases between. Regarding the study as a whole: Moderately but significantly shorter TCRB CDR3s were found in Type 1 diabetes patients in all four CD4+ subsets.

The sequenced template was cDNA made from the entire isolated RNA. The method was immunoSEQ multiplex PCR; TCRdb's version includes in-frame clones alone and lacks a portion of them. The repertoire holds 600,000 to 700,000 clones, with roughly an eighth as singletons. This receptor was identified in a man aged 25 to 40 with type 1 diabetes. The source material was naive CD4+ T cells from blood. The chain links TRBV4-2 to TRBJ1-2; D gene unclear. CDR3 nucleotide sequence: TGTGCCAGCAGCCAAGAGCCTAAGGCCGGGCAAAGAAGGGGCTACACCTTC. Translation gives CASSQEPKAGQRRGYTF.